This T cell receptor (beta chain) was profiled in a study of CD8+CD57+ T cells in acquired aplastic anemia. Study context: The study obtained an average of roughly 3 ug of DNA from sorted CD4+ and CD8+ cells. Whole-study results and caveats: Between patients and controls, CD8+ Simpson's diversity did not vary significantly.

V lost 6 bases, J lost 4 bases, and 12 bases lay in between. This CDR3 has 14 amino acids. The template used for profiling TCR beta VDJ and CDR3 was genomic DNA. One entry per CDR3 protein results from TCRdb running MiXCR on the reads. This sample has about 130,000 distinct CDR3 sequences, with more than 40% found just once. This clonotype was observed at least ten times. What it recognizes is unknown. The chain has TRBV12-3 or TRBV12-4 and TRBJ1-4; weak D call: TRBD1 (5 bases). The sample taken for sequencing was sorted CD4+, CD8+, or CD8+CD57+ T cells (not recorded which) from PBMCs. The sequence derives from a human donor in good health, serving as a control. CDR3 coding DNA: TGTGCCAGCAGGGTAGGGGAAAATAATGAAAAACTGTTTTTT. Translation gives CASRVGENNEKLFF.